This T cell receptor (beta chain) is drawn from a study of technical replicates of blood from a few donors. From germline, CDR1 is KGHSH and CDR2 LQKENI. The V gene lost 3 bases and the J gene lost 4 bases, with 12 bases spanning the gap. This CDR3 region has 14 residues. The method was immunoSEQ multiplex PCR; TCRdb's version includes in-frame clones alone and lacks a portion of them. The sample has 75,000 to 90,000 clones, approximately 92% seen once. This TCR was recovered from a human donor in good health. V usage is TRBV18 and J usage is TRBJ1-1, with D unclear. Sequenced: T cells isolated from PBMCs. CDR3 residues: CASSPSRVGTEAFF. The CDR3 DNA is TGTGCCAGCTCACCTTCACGGGTTGGCACTGAAGCTTTCTTT.